This TCR beta chain is from a study of cytomegalovirus exposure and HLA in healthy donors. Findings and limits, study-wide: The authors enumerated some 160 TCR beta chains as linked to cytomegalovirus. DRB1 had the most TCR associations and HLA-C the fewest, a later analysis found, with rates varying by HLA locus.

Primers: 60 Vbeta forward and 13 Jbeta reverse. As processed by the authors: Unique TCR beta chains totaled about 78 million in a later count, with approximately 10 million of them shared. Method: immunoSEQ multiplex PCR; TCRdb's copy keeps in-frame clones and lacks some. V and J calls and clone size are given by that table; D and trimming were obtained from the DNA. In the table there are around 89,000 clones, about 85% of which are singletons. In regard to this clone: What it recognizes is unknown.

V lost 0 bases, J lost 3 bases, and 11 bases lay in between. Germline V gives CDR1 SEHNR, CDR2 FQNEAQ (reference sequence). The CDR3 runs 16 residues. Source material: PBMCs. The origin of this receptor is a girl aged 2 to 10 in good health and CMV-seropositive. The chain uses TRBV7-9 and TRBJ1-4, with D possibly being TRBD1 (5 bases). CDR3 DNA: TGTGCCAGCAGCTTAGCAATCAGGGATGCTAATGAAAAACTGTTTTTT. Amino acid sequence: CASSLAIRDANEKLFF.